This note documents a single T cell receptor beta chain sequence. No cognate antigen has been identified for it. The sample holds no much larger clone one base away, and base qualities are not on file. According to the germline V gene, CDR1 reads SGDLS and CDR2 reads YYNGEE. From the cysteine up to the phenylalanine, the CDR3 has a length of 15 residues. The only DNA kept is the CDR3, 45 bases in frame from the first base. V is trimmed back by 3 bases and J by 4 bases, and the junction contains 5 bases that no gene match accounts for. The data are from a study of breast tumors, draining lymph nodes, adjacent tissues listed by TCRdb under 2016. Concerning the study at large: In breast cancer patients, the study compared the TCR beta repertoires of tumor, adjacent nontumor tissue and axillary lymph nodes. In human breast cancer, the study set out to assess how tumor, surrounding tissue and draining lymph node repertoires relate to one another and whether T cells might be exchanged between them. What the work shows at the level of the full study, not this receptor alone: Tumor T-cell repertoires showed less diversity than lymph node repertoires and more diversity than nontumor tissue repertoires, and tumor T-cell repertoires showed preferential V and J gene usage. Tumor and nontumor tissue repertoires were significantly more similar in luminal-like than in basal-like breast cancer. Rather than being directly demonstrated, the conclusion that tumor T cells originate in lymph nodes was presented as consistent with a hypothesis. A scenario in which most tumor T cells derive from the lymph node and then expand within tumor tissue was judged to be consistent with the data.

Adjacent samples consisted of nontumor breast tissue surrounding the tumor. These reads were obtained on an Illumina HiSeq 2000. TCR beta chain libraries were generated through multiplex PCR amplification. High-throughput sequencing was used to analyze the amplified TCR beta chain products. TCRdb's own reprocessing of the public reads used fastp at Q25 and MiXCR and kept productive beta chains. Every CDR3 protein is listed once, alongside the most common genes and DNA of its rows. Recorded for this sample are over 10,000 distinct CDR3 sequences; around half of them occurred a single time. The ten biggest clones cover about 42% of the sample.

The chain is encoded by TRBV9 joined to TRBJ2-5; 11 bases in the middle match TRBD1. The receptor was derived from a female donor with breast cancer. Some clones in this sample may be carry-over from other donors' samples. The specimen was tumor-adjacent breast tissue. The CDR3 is CASSGGQGAGETQYF. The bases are TGTGCCAGCAGCGGCGGACAGGGGGCGGGAGAGACCCAGTACTTC.